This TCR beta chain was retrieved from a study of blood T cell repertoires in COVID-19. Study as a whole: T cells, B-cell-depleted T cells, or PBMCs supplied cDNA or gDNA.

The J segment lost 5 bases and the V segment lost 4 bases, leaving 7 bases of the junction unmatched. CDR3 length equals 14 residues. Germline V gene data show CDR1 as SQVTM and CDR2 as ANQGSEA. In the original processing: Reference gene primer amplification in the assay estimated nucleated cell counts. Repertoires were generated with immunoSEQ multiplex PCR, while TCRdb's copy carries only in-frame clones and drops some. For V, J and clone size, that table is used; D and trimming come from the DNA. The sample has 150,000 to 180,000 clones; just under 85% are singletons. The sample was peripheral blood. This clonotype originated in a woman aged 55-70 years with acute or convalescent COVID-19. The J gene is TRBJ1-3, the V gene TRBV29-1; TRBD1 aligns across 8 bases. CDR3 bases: TGCAGCGTTGGCAAACAGGGGGTACGAAACACCATATATTTT. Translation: CSVGKQGVRNTIYF.